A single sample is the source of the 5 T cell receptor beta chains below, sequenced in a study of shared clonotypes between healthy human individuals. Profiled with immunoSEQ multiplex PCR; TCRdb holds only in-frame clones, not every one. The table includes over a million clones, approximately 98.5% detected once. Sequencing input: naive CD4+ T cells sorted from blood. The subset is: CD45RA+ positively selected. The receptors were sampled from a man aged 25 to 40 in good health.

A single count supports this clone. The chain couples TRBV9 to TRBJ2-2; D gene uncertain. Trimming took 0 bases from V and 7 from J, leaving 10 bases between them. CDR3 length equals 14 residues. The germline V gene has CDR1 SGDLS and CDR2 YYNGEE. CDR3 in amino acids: CASSVEGFGGELFF. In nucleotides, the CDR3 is TGTGCCAGCAGCGTAGAGGGTTTTGGCGGGGAGCTGTTTTTT.

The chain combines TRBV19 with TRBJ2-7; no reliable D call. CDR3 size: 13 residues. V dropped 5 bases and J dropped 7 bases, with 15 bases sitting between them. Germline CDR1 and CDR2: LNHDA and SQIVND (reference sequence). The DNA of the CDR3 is TGTGCCAGTAGTCTAGGCCGCGCATTTGAGCAGTACTTC. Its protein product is CASSLGRAFEQYF.

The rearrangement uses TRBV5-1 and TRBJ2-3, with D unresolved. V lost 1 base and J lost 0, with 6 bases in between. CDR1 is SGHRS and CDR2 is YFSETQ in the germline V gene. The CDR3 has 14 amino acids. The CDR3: CASSLFLSTDTQYF. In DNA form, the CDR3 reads TGCGCCAGCAGCTTGTTTTTAAGCACAGATACGCAGTATTTT.

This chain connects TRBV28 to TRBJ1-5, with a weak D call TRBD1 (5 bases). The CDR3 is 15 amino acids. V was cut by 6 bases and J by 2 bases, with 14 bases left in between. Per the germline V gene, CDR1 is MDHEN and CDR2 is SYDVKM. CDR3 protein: CASRQGPGGNQPQHF. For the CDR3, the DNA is TGTGCCAGCAGGCAGGGCCCTGGGGGCAATCAGCCCCAGCATTTT.

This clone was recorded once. This CDR3 reads CASSNGLAGPNEQFF. In DNA form, the CDR3 reads TGCGCCAGCAGCAACGGACTAGCGGGACCCAATGAGCAGTTCTTC. The J gene is TRBJ2-1, the V gene TRBV5-1, with 12 bases fitting TRBD2. Germline trimming cut 4 bases from V and 6 bases from J; bases unmatched to any gene: 5. The CDR3 sequence is 15 residues long. From germline, CDR1 is SGHRS and CDR2 YFSETQ.